The rows below give T cell receptor beta chains drawn from one sample of a study of T cell responses to AZD1222 COVID-19 vaccine. The assay was immunoSEQ multiplex PCR, and TCRdb's table has in-frame clones only and misses some. This table holds fewer than 130,000 clones, 92% found once. The sample in question was peripheral blood, obtained on day 0 of AZD1222 vaccination. Receptor source: an adult in good health. The CDR3 runs from the conserved cysteine through the conserved F or W. Fields, in order: CDR3 DNA, CDR3 protein, D gene, J gene, clone size, V gene. The D gene is left open where the match is weak. Clone size, where shown, is once, few, many, or a class for clones that have expanded.

CDR3nt: TGTGCCAGCTGTGGCCTTGGAGGGTGCACAGATACGCAGTATTTT; CDR3aa: CASCGLGGCTDTQYF; d_gene: -; j_gene: TRBJ2-3; abundance: -; v_gene: TRBV18
CDR3nt: TGTGCGTCACGGACTACTCAAGAGACCCAGTACTTC; CDR3aa: CASRTTQETQYF; d_gene: -; j_gene: TRBJ2-5; abundance: -; v_gene: TRBV11-2
CDR3nt: TGTGCCACCAGCAGAGTTGGGGAACTGTTTTTT; CDR3aa: CATSRVGELFF; d_gene: -; j_gene: TRBJ1-4; abundance: -; v_gene: TRBV15
CDR3nt: TGTGCCACCAGCAGAGGAGGTAGCGGGAGCGATGAGCAGTTCTTC; CDR3aa: CATSRGGSGSDEQFF; d_gene: TRBD2; j_gene: TRBJ2-1; abundance: -; v_gene: TRBV15
CDR3nt: TGTGCCAGCAGTTACTCACTAACGGGGCAAGAGACCCAGTACTTC; CDR3aa: CASSYSLTGQETQYF; d_gene: -; j_gene: TRBJ2-5; abundance: -; v_gene: TRBV6-6
CDR3nt: TGCGCCAGCAGCCCCCAGCGCGGTCCTCAGGGCTACACCTTC; CDR3aa: CASSPQRGPQGYTF; d_gene: -; j_gene: TRBJ1-2; abundance: once; v_gene: TRBV5-1
CDR3nt: TGTGCCAGCAGCTTGAGCCCAGCTAATGAAAAACTGTTTTTT; CDR3aa: CASSLSPANEKLFF; d_gene: -; j_gene: TRBJ1-4; abundance: once; v_gene: TRBV5-4
CDR3nt: TGTGCCAGCTCACCCGGGGACCAGCCCCAGCATTTT; CDR3aa: CASSPGDQPQHF; d_gene: -; j_gene: TRBJ1-5; abundance: -; v_gene: TRBV18
CDR3nt: TGTGCCAGCAGCGAAGCGTTCGCCGGGACAGCATCCACTGAAGCTTTCTTT; CDR3aa: CASSEAFAGTASTEAFF; d_gene: TRBD1; j_gene: TRBJ1-1; abundance: -; v_gene: TRBV3-1/TRBV3-2
CDR3nt: TGTGCCAGTAGTAACTCGGACAGGGGAAACCAGCCCCAGCATTTT; CDR3aa: CASSNSDRGNQPQHF; d_gene: TRBD1; j_gene: TRBJ1-5; abundance: once; v_gene: TRBV19
CDR3nt: TGTGCCAGCAGTTCCATGGGGGGCACTGAAGCTTTCTTT; CDR3aa: CASSSMGGTEAFF; d_gene: -; j_gene: TRBJ1-1; abundance: -; v_gene: TRBV25-1
CDR3nt: TGTGCCAGCAGTTACAACCCGACAGGGATCCCCTATGGCTACACCTTC; CDR3aa: CASSYNPTGIPYGYTF; d_gene: TRBD1; j_gene: TRBJ1-2; abundance: -; v_gene: TRBV6-5
CDR3nt: TGTGCCAGCAGCGCAGGGCCGCATAGCTACGAGCAGTACTTC; CDR3aa: CASSAGPHSYEQYF; d_gene: -; j_gene: TRBJ2-7; abundance: -; v_gene: TRBV7-2
CDR3nt: TGTGCCACCAGTGACGGGACTGTGGACTATGGCTACACCTTC; CDR3aa: CATSDGTVDYGYTF; d_gene: -; j_gene: TRBJ1-2; abundance: -; v_gene: TRBV24-1
CDR3nt: TGTGCCAGTAGTATTCAGGAAAATTCACCCCTCCACTTT; CDR3aa: CASSIQENSPLHF; d_gene: -; j_gene: TRBJ1-6; abundance: -; v_gene: TRBV19
CDR3nt: TGTGCCAGCAAAGGCAGTCGGGGCGAGACCCAGTACTTC; CDR3aa: CASKGSRGETQYF; d_gene: -; j_gene: TRBJ2-5; abundance: -; v_gene: TRBV2
CDR3nt: TGTGCCAGCAGGCGACTAGCGGGAGGGCCGAGAGATACGCAGTATTTT; CDR3aa: CASRRLAGGPRDTQYF; d_gene: TRBD2; j_gene: TRBJ2-3; abundance: -; v_gene: TRBV28
CDR3nt: TGTGCCAGCAGTTCTCCAGGGGGCAACACCGGGGAGCTGTTTTTT; CDR3aa: CASSSPGGNTGELFF; d_gene: TRBD1; j_gene: TRBJ2-2; abundance: -; v_gene: TRBV6-2/TRBV6-3
CDR3nt: TGTGCCAGCAGTTTTCAAGGGGCGGATGGCTACACCTTC; CDR3aa: CASSFQGADGYTF; d_gene: -; j_gene: TRBJ1-2; abundance: -; v_gene: TRBV12-3/TRBV12-4
CDR3nt: TGTGCCAGCATGACGGGGTGGAACACTGAAGCTTTCTTT; CDR3aa: CASMTGWNTEAFF; d_gene: -; j_gene: TRBJ1-1; abundance: -; v_gene: TRBV6-5
CDR3nt: TGTGCCATCAGTGATACACAGGGGGAGCAGTACTTC; CDR3aa: CAISDTQGEQYF; d_gene: TRBD1; j_gene: TRBJ2-7; abundance: -; v_gene: TRBV10-3
CDR3nt: TGTGCCAGCAGCCGGGGACGATACGAGCAGTACTTC; CDR3aa: CASSRGRYEQYF; d_gene: -; j_gene: TRBJ2-7; abundance: -; v_gene: TRBV5-6
CDR3nt: TGTGCCAGCAGTAGGGGGACAGAGATAGGGCATAGCAATCAGCCCCAGCATTTT; CDR3aa: CASSRGTEIGHSNQPQHF; d_gene: TRBD1; j_gene: TRBJ1-5; abundance: -; v_gene: TRBV6-2/TRBV6-3
CDR3nt: TGTGCCAGCACTTGGAGGGGTGATACGCAGTATTTT; CDR3aa: CASTWRGDTQYF; d_gene: -; j_gene: TRBJ2-3; abundance: -; v_gene: TRBV6-5
CDR3nt: TGTGCCAGCGGAGACAGGGGGCTCTACGAGCAGTACTTC; CDR3aa: CASGDRGLYEQYF; d_gene: TRBD1; j_gene: TRBJ2-7; abundance: -; v_gene: TRBV2
CDR3nt: TGTGCCAGTAGTCCGACCCAGGGCACTGAAGCTTTCTTT; CDR3aa: CASSPTQGTEAFF; d_gene: -; j_gene: TRBJ1-1; abundance: -; v_gene: TRBV19
CDR3nt: TGTGCCAGCAGTGGGACAGGCTACACTGAAGCTTTCTTT; CDR3aa: CASSGTGYTEAFF; d_gene: TRBD1; j_gene: TRBJ1-1; abundance: -; v_gene: TRBV12-3/TRBV12-4
CDR3nt: TGCGCCAGCAGTCCCCTTAGCGGGAGAAGCACAGATACGCAGTATTTT; CDR3aa: CASSPLSGRSTDTQYF; d_gene: TRBD2; j_gene: TRBJ2-3; abundance: -; v_gene: TRBV5-1
CDR3nt: TGCGCCAGCAGTCAGGTATTTTTCTTCGGGACAGGGTTACGGAACGCTGAAGCTTTCTTT; CDR3aa: CASSQVFFFGTGLRNAEAFF; d_gene: TRBD1; j_gene: TRBJ1-1; abundance: -; v_gene: TRBV23-1
CDR3nt: TGTGCCAGCAGCGTAGTCTATAGCGGGGGGGAAAACAATGAGCAGTTCTTC; CDR3aa: CASSVVYSGGENNEQFF; d_gene: TRBD2; j_gene: TRBJ2-1; abundance: -; v_gene: TRBV9
CDR3nt: TGTGCCAGCAGTCCAACGAGGACAGCCCACTATGGCTACACCTTC; CDR3aa: CASSPTRTAHYGYTF; d_gene: -; j_gene: TRBJ1-2; abundance: -; v_gene: TRBV28
CDR3nt: TGCGCCAGCAGCCAAGATTATGGTACAGGGGGAGAAAAACTGTTTTTT; CDR3aa: CASSQDYGTGGEKLFF; d_gene: TRBD1; j_gene: TRBJ1-4; abundance: -; v_gene: TRBV4-3
CDR3nt: TGTGCCAGCAGTGAACCTGGAGCGGGAGGGGGCGAGCAGTACTTC; CDR3aa: CASSEPGAGGGEQYF; d_gene: TRBD2; j_gene: TRBJ2-7; abundance: -; v_gene: TRBV6-1
CDR3nt: TGTGCCAGCAGCTCCGGGACTAGCTACGAGCAGTACTTC; CDR3aa: CASSSGTSYEQYF; d_gene: TRBD2; j_gene: TRBJ2-7; abundance: -; v_gene: TRBV6-5
CDR3nt: TGTGCCAGCAGTTCCCACGCCAACTATGGCTACACCTTC; CDR3aa: CASSSHANYGYTF; d_gene: -; j_gene: TRBJ1-2; abundance: -; v_gene: TRBV27
CDR3nt: TGTGCCTGGACGACTAGCGGACAAGAGACCCAGTACTTC; CDR3aa: CAWTTSGQETQYF; d_gene: TRBD2; j_gene: TRBJ2-5; abundance: -; v_gene: TRBV30
CDR3nt: TGTGCCAGCAGCGTAGGTGGGAGTAATTCACCCCTCCACTTT; CDR3aa: CASSVGGSNSPLHF; d_gene: -; j_gene: TRBJ1-6; abundance: -; v_gene: TRBV9
CDR3nt: TGTGCCAGCAGCTTAACCGCAGACCGCAATCAGCCCCAGCATTTT; CDR3aa: CASSLTADRNQPQHF; d_gene: -; j_gene: TRBJ1-5; abundance: -; v_gene: TRBV7-3
CDR3nt: TGTGCCAGTAGTATGAGCGGGAGTGGGGAATACAATGAGCAGTTCTTC; CDR3aa: CASSMSGSGEYNEQFF; d_gene: TRBD2; j_gene: TRBJ2-1; abundance: -; v_gene: TRBV19
CDR3nt: TGTGCCAGCTCACCCGCCGGGAACACTGAAGCTTTCTTT; CDR3aa: CASSPAGNTEAFF; d_gene: -; j_gene: TRBJ1-1; abundance: -; v_gene: TRBV18
CDR3nt: TGTGCCAGCAGTCCCCGAGGACAGGGCAATCAGCCCCAGCATTTT; CDR3aa: CASSPRGQGNQPQHF; d_gene: TRBD1; j_gene: TRBJ1-5; abundance: -; v_gene: TRBV6-5
CDR3nt: TGCAGTGCTAGTCCGAGGGAGTTCAATCAGCCCCAGCATTTT; CDR3aa: CSASPREFNQPQHF; d_gene: -; j_gene: TRBJ1-5; abundance: -; v_gene: TRBV20-1
CDR3nt: TGTGCCAGCAGCCAAGATGGGGGGCGCAATCAGCCCCAGCATTTT; CDR3aa: CASSQDGGRNQPQHF; d_gene: -; j_gene: TRBJ1-5; abundance: -; v_gene: TRBV3-1/TRBV3-2
CDR3nt: TGTGCCAGCAGCTCGGCAGGCCAAGAGACCCAGTACTTC; CDR3aa: CASSSAGQETQYF; d_gene: -; j_gene: TRBJ2-5; abundance: -; v_gene: TRBV5-6
CDR3nt: TGTGCCTACGAGAGCGGGAGGGGGGCAGATACGCAGTATTTT; CDR3aa: CAYESGRGADTQYF; d_gene: TRBD2; j_gene: TRBJ2-3; abundance: -; v_gene: TRBV30
CDR3nt: TGCAGCGTTGAAGATGGAGGAGAGACCCAGTACTTC; CDR3aa: CSVEDGGETQYF; d_gene: -; j_gene: TRBJ2-5; abundance: -; v_gene: TRBV29-1
CDR3nt: TGTGCCAGCAGTGAATTTCGGGGACTGAACACTGAAGCTTTCTTT; CDR3aa: CASSEFRGLNTEAFF; d_gene: -; j_gene: TRBJ1-1; abundance: -; v_gene: TRBV25-1
CDR3nt: TGTGCCAGCAGCCATGGGACTAGCGGGACCAACATTCAGTACTTC; CDR3aa: CASSHGTSGTNIQYF; d_gene: TRBD2; j_gene: TRBJ2-4; abundance: -; v_gene: TRBV4-2
CDR3nt: TGCAGTGCTCGACCCTACGAGCAGTACTTC; CDR3aa: CSARPYEQYF; d_gene: -; j_gene: TRBJ2-7; abundance: -; v_gene: TRBV20-1
CDR3nt: TGTGCCAGCAGTTTAGTACCCGGACAGGGGACAGATACGCAGTATTTT; CDR3aa: CASSLVPGQGTDTQYF; d_gene: TRBD1; j_gene: TRBJ2-3; abundance: -; v_gene: TRBV28
CDR3nt: TGTGCCAGCAGCTCAATCCAGGGGCCCCCGCACACTGAAGCTTTCTTT; CDR3aa: CASSSIQGPPHTEAFF; d_gene: -; j_gene: TRBJ1-1; abundance: -; v_gene: TRBV21-1
CDR3nt: TGCAGCGTTGGATCGAGGAATCAGCCCCAGCATTTT; CDR3aa: CSVGSRNQPQHF; d_gene: -; j_gene: TRBJ1-5; abundance: -; v_gene: TRBV29-1